Shown below are 9 T cell receptor beta chains from a single sample sequenced in a study of shared clonotypes between healthy human individuals. Produced via immunoSEQ multiplex PCR; TCRdb's table is partial and in-frame only. The profile covers approximately 470,000 clones, with roughly 80% appearing a single time and around 11% taken by the ten largest. Sequences were obtained from PBMCs. The receptor source for this set is a woman in her thirties or forties in good health. Some clones in this sample may be carry-over from other donors' samples.

The CDR3 spells CASSLRSYEPQHF. The DNA for the CDR3 is TGTGCCAGCAGCTTACGGTCGTACGAGCCCCAGCATTTT. V and J are TRBV7-2 and TRBJ1-5; D gene unclear. Germline CDR1 is SGHTA and CDR2 is FQGNSA. Trimming removed 2 bases at V and 8 bases at J, with 10 bases between. This CDR3 is built from 13 residues.

The chain carries TRBV6-6 and TRBJ2-5; D perhaps matches TRBD1 (5 bases). The CDR3 spans 15 residues. V was shortened by 4 bases and J by 1 base, with 13 bases between the two germline ends. CDR1 MNHNY and CDR2 SVGAGI come from the germline V gene (reference sequence). The CDR3 DNA follows: TGTGCCAGCAGTTCCCAGGACACCAGCCAAGAGACCCAGTACTTC. Translation gives CASSSQDTSQETQYF.

The table lists this clone with a few counts. CDR3 region: CASTTGGREKLFF. Written as DNA, the CDR3 is TGTGCCAGCACGACAGGGGGAAGGGAAAAACTGTTTTTT. V gene TRBV6-1 combines with J gene TRBJ1-4; TRBD1 agrees at 9 bases. The CDR3 contains 13 residues. Losses at the gene ends were 7 bases for V and 8 bases for J; bases not matched to a gene: 5. Per germline, CDR1 MNHNS and CDR2 SASEGT.

This clone appeared once. The chain links TRBV18 to TRBJ2-7; 13 nucleotides agree with TRBD2. The CDR3 totals 17 residues. From germline, CDR1 is KGHSH and CDR2 LQKENI. The junction had 10 bases not matched to a gene; V was cut back by 5 bases and J by 3 bases. The chain's CDR3 is CASSGQTGLAGLYEQYF. The CDR3 DNA sequence: TGTGCCAGCTCAGGCCAAACGGGACTAGCGGGACTCTACGAGCAGTACTTC.

The table lists this clone with a few counts. J is TRBJ2-5 and V is TRBV11-3, with D possibly matching TRBD2 (5 bases). The germline V and J ends were trimmed by 1 base and 5 bases, with 11 bases remaining between them. This CDR3 is built from 14 residues. The V gene's germline CDR1 is SGHNT and CDR2 YENEEA. This CDR3 reads CASSLGLAAETQYF. CDR3 in DNA: TGTGCCAGCAGCTTAGGTCTAGCCGCCGAGACCCAGTACTTC.

This clone appeared a few times. This chain links TRBV30 with TRBJ1-5, with D uncertain. The V and J ends lost 0 bases and 7 bases respectively, with 10 bases between them. Germline V gives CDR1 GTSNPN, CDR2 SVGIG (reference sequence). The CDR3 covers 13 residues. This CDR3 reads CAWSVLDGQPQHF. In DNA form, the CDR3 reads TGTGCCTGGAGTGTACTCGATGGACAGCCCCAGCATTTT.

Only one count was recorded for this clone. V usage is TRBV28 and J usage is TRBJ2-7; 11 bases are shared with TRBD2. The CDR3 has 16 residues. V lost 6 bases to trimming and J lost 3 bases; unmatched junction nucleotides: 10. Germline V gene sequence: CDR1 MDHEN, CDR2 SYDVKM. CDR3 nucleotides: TGTGCCAGCAGCTCACTAGCGGGGGATAGTGGCTACGAGCAGTACTTC. It yields the protein CASSSLAGDSGYEQYF. The full variable domain, rest sourced from reference TRBV28 and TRBJ2-7, is DVKVTQSSRYLVKRTGEKVFLECVQDMDHENMFWYRQDPGLGLRLIYFSYDVKMKEKGDIPEGYSVSREKKERFSLILESASTNQTSMYLCASSSLAGDSGYEQYFGPGTRLTVT.

This chain connects TRBV2 to TRBJ2-3; 10 nucleotides line up with TRBD2. The trim removed 8 bases at V and 8 bases at J, leaving 16 bases unmatched. The CDR3 spans 16 residues. Germline V gene sequence: CDR1 SNHLY, CDR2 FYNNEI. The CDR3 DNA reads TGTGCCAGCGGCCGAACCGGGCTAGCGGGAGTAGGTACGCAGTATTTT. The encoded protein is CASGRTGLAGVGTQYF.

The rearrangement links TRBV9 to TRBJ2-2; possibly TRBD2 for D (6 bases). Germline loops: CDR1 SGDLS, CDR2 YYNGEE. Trimming cost V 0 bases and J 4 bases, with 13 bases left between them. This CDR3 has 16 residues. The chain's CDR3 is CASSVEGGKATGELFF. The CDR3 DNA follows: TGTGCCAGCAGCGTAGAAGGCGGGAAGGCCACCGGGGAGCTGTTTTTT. Variable domain in full (rest from reference TRBV9 and TRBJ2-2): DSGVTQTPKHLITATGQRVTLRCSPRSGDLSVYWYQQSLDQGLQFLIQYYNGEERAKGNILERFSAQQFPDLHSELNLSSLELGDSALYFCASSVEGGKATGELFFGEGSRLTVL.